This T cell receptor beta chain was sequenced for a study of OX40 agonist ivuxolimab in advanced cancers. For the study at large: Given to patients was ivuxolimab, an agonistic anti-OX40 (CD134) antibody. General observations from the study: CD4+ and CD8+ T cells in blood underwent clonal expansion by week 6 at 0.1 to 3.0 mg/kg. Antigen targets of the expanded peripheral T cells went undetermined.

Trimming removed 5 bases from V and 2 bases from J; junction bases left unmatched: 4. CDR1 is SGHRS and CDR2 is YFSETQ in the germline V gene. There are 13 residues in the CDR3. Notes on this clone: The antigen remains undetermined.

Clones were sequenced by immunoSEQ multiplex PCR, and TCRdb holds only the in-frame ones, with some missing. Here the sample spans approximately 11,000 clones, over 65% being singletons. The clonotype was recovered from an adult with an advanced solid tumor such as melanoma, head and neck, liver or kidney cancer. The sequenced sample was CD4+ or CD8+ T cells sorted from blood, obtained in a trial of the OX40 agonist ivuxolimab. The V gene is TRBV5-1, the J gene TRBJ2-7; 7 nucleotides match TRBD1. CDR3 protein: CASSDRDTYEQYF. CDR3 in DNA: TGCGCCAGCAGTGACAGGGACACCTACGAGCAGTACTTC. Based on the CDR3 plus reference TRBV5-1 and TRBJ2-7, the full variable domain is KAGVTQTPRYLIKTRGQQVTLSCSPISGHRSVSWYQQTPGQGLQFLFEYFSETQRNKGNFPGRFSGRQFSNSRSEMNVSTLELGDSALYLCASSDRDTYEQYFGPGTRLTVT.